These 21 T cell receptor beta chains came from one sample sequenced in a study of T cell responses to AZD1222 COVID-19 vaccine. This table comes from immunoSEQ multiplex PCR, and its TCRdb copy is limited to in-frame clones, with some not included. Among approximately 140,000 clones, 92% were seen once, and the ten largest hold approximately 3.5%. Sequenced here: peripheral blood, sampled 28 days after the second AZD1222 dose. The receptors were sampled from an adult who received the AZD1222 COVID-19 vaccine.

The chain joins TRBV2 to TRBJ1-1; 7 nucleotides line up with TRBD1. Looked up from germline, CDR1 is SNHLY and CDR2 is FYNNEI. Losses at the gene ends were 10 bases for V and 5 bases for J; bases not matched to a gene: 4. This CDR3 has 11 residues. This CDR3 is CATDRETEAFF. The CDR3 DNA sequence: TGTGCCACTGACAGGGAAACTGAAGCTTTCTTT. Combining the CDR3 with reference TRBV2 and TRBJ1-1 gives the whole variable domain EPEVTQTPSHQVTQMGQEVILRCVPISNHLYFYWYRQILGQKVEFLVSFYNNEISEKSEIFDDQFSVERPDGSNFTLKIRSTKLEDSAMYFCATDRETEAFFGQGTRLTVV.

The chain couples TRBV19 to TRBJ2-7; weak D call: TRBD1 (5 bases). The CDR3 length is 15 residues. Per germline, CDR1 LNHDA and CDR2 SQIVND (reference sequence). The V gene lost 5 bases and the J gene lost 0 bases, with 14 bases spanning the gap. CDR3 region: CASSYQGTGSYEQYF. CDR3 nucleotide sequence: TGTGCCAGTAGTTACCAGGGAACGGGCTCCTACGAGCAGTACTTC.

The CDR3: CAISGGLAGVSETQYF. The CDR3 DNA is TGTGCCATCAGTGGGGGACTAGCGGGAGTATCAGAGACCCAGTACTTC. The rearrangement links TRBV10-3 to TRBJ2-5, with 14 bases aligning to TRBD2. CDR1 is ENHRY, CDR2 SYGVKD, per germline. CDR3 size: 16 residues. Trimming cost V 4 bases and J 4 bases; bases outside gene matches: 5.

The chain combines TRBV5-1 with TRBJ2-7, with D possibly matching TRBD2 (5 bases). Per germline, CDR1 SGHRS and CDR2 YFSETQ. The CDR3 runs to 12 residues. V was shortened by 0 bases and J by 5 bases, with 6 bases between the two germline ends. CDR3 protein: CASSLAGNEQYF. CDR3 nucleotide sequence: TGCGCCAGCAGCTTGGCCGGGAACGAGCAGTACTTC.

This chain connects TRBV19 to TRBJ2-5; D is undetermined. The germline V gene has CDR1 LNHDA and CDR2 SQIVND (reference sequence). V was pared by 0 bases and J by 0 bases, with 11 bases between. This CDR3 comprises 16 residues. CDR3 nucleotide sequence: TGTGCCAGTAGTATAGAAGGAAGGCGGAACCAAGAGACCCAGTACTTC. Its translation is CASSIEGRRNQETQYF.

This rearrangement joins TRBV19 to TRBJ1-2, with 9 bases aligning to TRBD1. Per the germline V gene, CDR1 is LNHDA and CDR2 is SQIVND (reference sequence). The CDR3 has 13 amino acids. After removal of 7 bases from V and 5 bases from J, the junction contained 5 bases not matched to a gene. The CDR3 here is CASTRDRDYGYTF. The CDR3 DNA follows: TGTGCCAGTACTCGGGACAGGGATTATGGCTACACCTTC.

The genes are TRBV29-1 and TRBJ1-1; tentative D call: TRBD1 (5 bases). This CDR3 comprises 13 residues. V lost 6 bases and J lost 0, with 11 bases in between. Germline V gene sequence: CDR1 SQVTM, CDR2 ANQGSEA. The CDR3 sequence: CSVTPGLNTEAFF. The CDR3 nucleotides read TGCAGCGTCACCCCGGGGCTGAACACTGAAGCTTTCTTT.

The chain joins TRBV6-6 to TRBJ2-1; D could derive from TRBD1 or TRBD2 (7 bases each). The CDR3 is 14 residues long. V was clipped by 7 bases and J by 9 bases, with 19 bases between them. Germline values: CDR1 MNHNY, CDR2 SVGAGI (reference sequence). CDR3 in amino acids: CASTSRQGGGEQFF. DNA for the CDR3: TGTGCCAGCACAAGTCGACAGGGCGGGGGTGAGCAGTTCTTC.

The chain combines TRBV28 with TRBJ2-7, with TRBD1 matching over 8 bases. The CDR3 is made up of 14 amino acids. Germline CDR1 reads MDHEN; CDR2 reads SYDVKM. Trimming cost V 5 bases and J 3 bases; bases outside gene matches: 6. CDR3: CASSTHGTGYEQYF. DNA for the CDR3: TGTGCCAGCAGTACCCATGGGACAGGCTACGAGCAGTACTTC. The variable domain in full, completed from reference TRBV28 and TRBJ2-7, reads DVKVTQSSRYLVKRTGEKVFLECVQDMDHENMFWYRQDPGLGLRLIYFSYDVKMKEKGDIPEGYSVSREKKERFSLILESASTNQTSMYLCASSTHGTGYEQYFGPGTRLTVT.

This chain connects TRBV4-3 to TRBJ2-7; the D gene is possibly TRBD2 (5 bases). The CDR3 loop spans 15 amino acids. The V and J ends lost 0 bases and 3 bases respectively, with 12 bases between them. Germline V gene lookup returns CDR1 LGHNA and CDR2 YSLEER. The CDR3 nucleotides read TGCGCCAGCAGCCAAGATTCCCGGGATTTCTACGAGCAGTACTTC. This encodes CASSQDSRDFYEQYF.

The chain carries TRBV28 and TRBJ1-4; TRBD1 aligns across 7 bases. The ends lost 5 bases at V and 5 bases at J; junction bases unmatched: 8. There are 15 residues in the CDR3. Germline loops: CDR1 MDHEN, CDR2 SYDVKM. CDR3 nucleotides: TGTGCCAGCAGTCCCCCAATACAGGGGAATGAAAAACTGTTTTTT. Protein product: CASSPPIQGNEKLFF.

V usage is TRBV3-1 (or the pseudogene TRBV3-2) and J usage is TRBJ2-7; no clear D. The germline V and J ends were trimmed by 0 bases and 3 bases, with 12 bases remaining between them. The CDR3 has 15 amino acids. CDR1 is LGHDT, CDR2 YNNKEL, per germline (reference sequence). CDR3 region: CASSQDKAGHYEQYF. The CDR3 coding sequence is TGTGCCAGCAGCCAAGATAAGGCTGGGCACTACGAGCAGTACTTC.

V gene TRBV28 combines with J gene TRBJ2-2, with TRBD2 matching over 12 bases. J lost 2 bases, V lost 1 base, and 5 bases had no gene match. CDR1 and CDR2 (germline): MDHEN, SYDVKM. The CDR3 length is 18 residues. CDR3 amino acids: CASSLLLAGGKNTGELFF. The DNA for the CDR3 is TGTGCCAGCAGTTTATTGCTAGCGGGAGGGAAAAACACCGGGGAGCTGTTTTTT. The full variable domain, in which reference TRBV28 and TRBJ2-2 provide the parts outside the CDR3, is DVKVTQSSRYLVKRTGEKVFLECVQDMDHENMFWYRQDPGLGLRLIYFSYDVKMKEKGDIPEGYSVSREKKERFSLILESASTNQTSMYLCASSLLLAGGKNTGELFFGEGSRLTVL.

The CDR3 is CASSPSGGNYGYTF. The CDR3 region has the DNA TGCGCCAGCAGCCCAAGTGGGGGGAACTATGGCTACACCTTC. This chain connects TRBV4-1 to TRBJ1-2; possible D gene TRBD1, 5 bases. Trimming left V 4 bases short and J 2 bases short, with 11 bases between. The CDR3 covers 14 residues. Germline values: CDR1 MGHRA, CDR2 YSYEKL.

The count of this clone is one. J is TRBJ1-1 and V is TRBV5-4, with D uncertain. V lost 5 bases to trimming and J lost 4 bases, with 12 bases between them. The germline V gene encodes CDR1 SGHNT and CDR2 YYREEE (reference sequence). This CDR3 region has 13 residues. Here the CDR3 reads CASRQDAPTEAFF. Written as DNA, the CDR3 is TGTGCCAGCAGGCAAGACGCCCCCACTGAAGCTTTCTTT.

This sequence joins TRBV7-3 and TRBJ2-1, with 7 bases lining up with TRBD2. Germline lookup yields CDR1 SGHTA and CDR2 FQGTGA. V lost 2 bases, J lost 3 bases, and 7 bases stayed unmatched. The CDR3 has 16 residues. The CDR3 sequence is CASSLRGDRNYNEQFF. DNA for the CDR3: TGTGCCAGCAGCTTACGGGGGGATCGGAACTACAATGAGCAGTTCTTC. Full variable domain (remainder filled in from reference TRBV7-3 and TRBJ2-1): GAGVSQTPSNKVTEKGKYVELRCDPISGHTALYWYRQSLGQGPEFLIYFQGTGAADDSGLPNDRFFAVRPEGSVSTLKIQRTERGDSAVYLCASSLRGDRNYNEQFFGPGTRLTVL.

The sample holds one count of this clone. This sequence joins TRBV19 and TRBJ1-5; D call uncertain. V was shortened by 2 bases and J by 0 bases, with 17 bases between the two germline ends. The CDR3 has 18 amino acids. Looked up from germline, CDR1 is LNHDA and CDR2 is SQIVND (reference sequence). The CDR3 sequence is CASSIKTGRSYSNQPQHF. The CDR3 DNA reads TGTGCCAGTAGTATAAAGACGGGAAGATCTTATAGCAATCAGCCCCAGCATTTT.

DNA for the CDR3: TGCAGCGCTGAGGGACAGTTAGGCTACACCTTC. Protein sequence: CSAEGQLGYTF. The chain links TRBV29-1 to TRBJ1-2; TRBD1 matches at 7 bases. V was clipped by 7 bases and J by 8 bases; unmatched bases: 7. CDR1 and CDR2 (germline): SQVTM, ANQGSEA. There are 11 residues in the CDR3.

Comments on this clone: Relative to the germline gene, one junction end is altered; a read error may explain this. The chain recombines TRBV19 with TRBJ2-1; 13 bases match TRBD2. The germline V gene has CDR1 LNHDA and CDR2 SQIVND (reference sequence). The CDR3 is 17 residues long. The CDR3 sequence: CASSPPGLAGPYHEQFF. In DNA form, the CDR3 reads TGTGCCAGTAGTCCCCCGGGACTAGCGGGACCCTACCATGAGCAGTTCTTC.

The gene calls are TRBV5-1 and TRBJ1-5; 9 bases are shared with TRBD1. J was trimmed by 2 bases and V by 2 bases; bases with no gene match: 2. The CDR3 contains 15 residues. CDR1 and CDR2 from the germline V gene are SGHRS and YFSETQ. The DNA of the CDR3 is TGCGCCAGCAGCTTCGGGGACAGGGGCAATCAGCCCCAGCATTTT. Protein sequence: CASSFGDRGNQPQHF.

This rearrangement joins TRBV7-2 to TRBJ1-2; D gene ambiguous. The V end was cut by 5 bases, the J end by 3 bases, with 10 bases between. CDR1 is SGHTA, CDR2 FQGNSA, per germline. This CDR3 has 13 residues. CDR3: CASSPVSDYGYTF. In DNA form, the CDR3 reads TGTGCCAGCAGCCCGGTCAGCGACTATGGCTACACCTTC.